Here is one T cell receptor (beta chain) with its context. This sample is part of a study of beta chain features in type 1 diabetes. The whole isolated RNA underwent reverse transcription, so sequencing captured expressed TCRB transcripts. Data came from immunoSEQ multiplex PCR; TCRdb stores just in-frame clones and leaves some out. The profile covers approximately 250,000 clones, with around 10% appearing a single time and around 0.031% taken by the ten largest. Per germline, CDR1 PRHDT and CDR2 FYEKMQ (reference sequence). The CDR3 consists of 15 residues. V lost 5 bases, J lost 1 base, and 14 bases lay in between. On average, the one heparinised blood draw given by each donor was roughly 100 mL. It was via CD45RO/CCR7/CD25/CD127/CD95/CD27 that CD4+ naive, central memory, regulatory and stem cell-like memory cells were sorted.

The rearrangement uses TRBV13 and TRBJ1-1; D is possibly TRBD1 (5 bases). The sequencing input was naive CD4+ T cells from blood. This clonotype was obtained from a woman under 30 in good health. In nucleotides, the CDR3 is TGTGCCAGCAGCCTCCTAGACAGAGAGAACACTGAAGCTTTCTTT. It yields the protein CASSLLDRENTEAFF.